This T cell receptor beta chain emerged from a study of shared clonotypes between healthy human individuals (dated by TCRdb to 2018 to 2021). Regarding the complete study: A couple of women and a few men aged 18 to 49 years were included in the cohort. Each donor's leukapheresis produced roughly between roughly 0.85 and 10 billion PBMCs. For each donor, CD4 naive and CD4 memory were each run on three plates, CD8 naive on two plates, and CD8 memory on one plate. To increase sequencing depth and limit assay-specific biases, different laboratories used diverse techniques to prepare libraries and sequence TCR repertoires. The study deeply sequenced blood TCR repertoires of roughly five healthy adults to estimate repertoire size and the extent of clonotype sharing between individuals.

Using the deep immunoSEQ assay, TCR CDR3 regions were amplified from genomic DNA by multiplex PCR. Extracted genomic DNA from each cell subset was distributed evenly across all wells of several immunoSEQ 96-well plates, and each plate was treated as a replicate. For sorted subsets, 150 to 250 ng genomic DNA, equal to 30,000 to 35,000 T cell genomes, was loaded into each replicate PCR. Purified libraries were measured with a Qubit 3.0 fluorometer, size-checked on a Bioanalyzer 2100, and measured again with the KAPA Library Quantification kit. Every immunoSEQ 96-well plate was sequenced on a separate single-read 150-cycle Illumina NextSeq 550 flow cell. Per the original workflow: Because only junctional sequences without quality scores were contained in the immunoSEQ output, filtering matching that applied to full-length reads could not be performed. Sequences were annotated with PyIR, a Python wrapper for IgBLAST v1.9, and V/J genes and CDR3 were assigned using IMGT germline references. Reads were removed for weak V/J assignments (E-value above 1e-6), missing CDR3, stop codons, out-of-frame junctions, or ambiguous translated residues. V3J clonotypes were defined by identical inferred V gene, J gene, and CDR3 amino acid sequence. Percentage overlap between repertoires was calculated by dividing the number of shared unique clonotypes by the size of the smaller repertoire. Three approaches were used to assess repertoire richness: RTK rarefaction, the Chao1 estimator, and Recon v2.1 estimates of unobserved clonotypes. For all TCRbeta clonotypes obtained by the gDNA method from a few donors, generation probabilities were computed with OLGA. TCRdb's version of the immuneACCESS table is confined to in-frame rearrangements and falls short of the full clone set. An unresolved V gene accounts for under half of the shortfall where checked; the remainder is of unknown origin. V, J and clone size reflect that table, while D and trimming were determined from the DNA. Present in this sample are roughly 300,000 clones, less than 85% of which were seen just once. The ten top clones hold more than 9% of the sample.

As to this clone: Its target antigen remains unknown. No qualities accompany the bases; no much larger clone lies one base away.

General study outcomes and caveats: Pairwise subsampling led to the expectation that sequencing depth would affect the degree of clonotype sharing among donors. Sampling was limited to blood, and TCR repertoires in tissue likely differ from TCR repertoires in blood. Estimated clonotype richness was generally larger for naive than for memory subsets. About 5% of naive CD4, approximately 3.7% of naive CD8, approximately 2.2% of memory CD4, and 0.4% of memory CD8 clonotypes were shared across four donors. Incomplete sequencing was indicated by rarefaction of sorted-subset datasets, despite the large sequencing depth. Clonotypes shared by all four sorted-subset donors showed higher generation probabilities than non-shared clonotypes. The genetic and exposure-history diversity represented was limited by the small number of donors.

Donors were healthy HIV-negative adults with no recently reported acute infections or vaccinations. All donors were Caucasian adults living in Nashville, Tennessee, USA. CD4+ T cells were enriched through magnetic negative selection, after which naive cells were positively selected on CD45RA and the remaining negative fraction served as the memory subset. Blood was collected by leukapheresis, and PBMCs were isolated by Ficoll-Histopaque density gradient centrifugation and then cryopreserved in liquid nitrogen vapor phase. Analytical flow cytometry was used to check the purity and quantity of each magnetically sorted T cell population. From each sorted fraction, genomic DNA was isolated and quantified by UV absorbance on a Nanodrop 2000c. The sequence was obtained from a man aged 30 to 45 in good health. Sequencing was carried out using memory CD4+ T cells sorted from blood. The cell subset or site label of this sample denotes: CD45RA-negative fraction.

The base sequence is TGTGCCAGCAGCTTAGATTCGACGGAGGGACGGGAGCAGTACTTC. It is translated as CASSLDSTEGREQYF. The chain joins TRBV7-8 to TRBJ2-7; the D gene is possibly TRBD2, with 6 bases matching. CDR1 and CDR2, looked up from the germline V gene, are SGHVS and FQNEAQ. Trimming takes 1 base from V and 7 bases from J, and the germline ends sit 17 bases apart. The CDR3 measures 15 amino acids from cysteine to phenylalanine. Only CDR3 DNA is held: 45 bases, read in frame from base 1.